This T cell receptor beta chain was recorded in a study of breast tumors, draining lymph nodes, adjacent tissues. With V trimmed by 1 base and J by 5 bases, 6 bases remained unmatched. Germline loops: CDR1 DFQATT, CDR2 SNEGSKA (reference sequence). The CDR3 spans 14 residues. TCRdb reanalysed the multiplex PCR reads using MiXCR and keeps one entry per CDR3 protein. The sample holds about 12,000 distinct CDR3 sequences, 40% to 55% seen once. This clonotype was seen many times. Its antigen is as yet unknown. Study-level findings and limits: The data were judged consistent with most tumor T cells coming from lymph node and expanding in tumor. Tumor repertoires ranked between lymph nodes and nontumor tissue in diversity, with V and J gene preferences. That most tumor T cells come from lymph nodes remained unproven.

The V and J genes are TRBV20-1 and TRBJ2-5; 8 bases line up with TRBD2. This clonotype was sampled from a female donor with breast cancer. Some clones in this sample may be carry-over from other donors' samples. What was sequenced was tumor-adjacent breast tissue. In DNA, the CDR3 is TGCAGTGCTAGAGCCGGGACTAGTTTCGAGACCCAGTACTTC. Amino acids: CSARAGTSFETQYF.